This TCR beta chain is from a study of CD8 T cells in ankylosing spondylitis. TCRdb re-called the 5' RACE reads with MiXCR, one entry per CDR3 protein. The sample has 250,000 to 300,000 distinct CDR3 sequences; roughly 20% are singletons. This clonotype was observed many times. Its matching antigen is unknown. Trimming removed 10 bases from V and 2 bases from J, with 17 bases in between. This CDR3 has 14 amino acids. CDR1 is WSHSY and CDR2 is SAAADI in the germline V gene. Notes on the study in general: Disease-linked clones reportedly concentrated significantly in matched ankylosing spondylitis synovial fluid. Ankylosing spondylitis blood appeared to carry a characteristic TCR beta motif of roughly eight highly homologous variants.

This clonotype was sampled from a male donor with ankylosing spondylitis or in good health (not recorded which). The chain carries TRBV10-2 and TRBJ1-2; D is ambiguous. Source material: blood, either unsorted or a sorted T cell fraction (not recorded which). For the CDR3, the DNA is TGCGCCATCAACCCCTCCGGGGAAAACTATGGCTACACCTTC. Amino acids: CAINPSGENYGYTF.